What follows describes a single T cell receptor (beta chain). The data originate from a study of T-cell memory formation after mild COVID-19. MiXCR was run by TCRdb on the 5' RACE reads, yielding one entry per CDR3 protein. Of approximately 440,000 distinct CDR3 sequences in the sample, roughly 20% are singletons; the top ten hold approximately 8.4%. Germline values: CDR1 SGHTA, CDR2 FQGNSA. With 6 bases removed from V and 4 bases from J, the gap between germline ends came to 19 bases. The CDR3 runs to 16 residues. The source is an adult woman who had mild COVID-19 (a few samples of this study predate the infection). Cell type and time point are not known. The material sequenced was PBMCs or a T cell subset sorted from them (not recorded which). The rearrangement joins TRBV7-2 to TRBJ2-1; tentative D call: TRBD2 (5 bases). The CDR3 region is CASSVSRGRPYNEQFF. The CDR3 nucleotides are TGTGCCAGCAGTGTGAGCAGAGGGAGACCGTACAATGAGCAGTTCTTC.